The 3 T cell receptor beta chains listed next were all sequenced from one sample in a study of long-term antiretroviral therapy in people with HIV. At survey level, the immunoSEQ assay was run in its v3.0 version. Libraries were prepared by immunoSEQ multiplex PCR; TCRdb keeps only in-frame clonotypes and omits some of them. The repertoire includes almost 35,000 clones, roughly 94% of them detected once, and 3.5% to 4.5% sits in the top ten. The material was unsorted PBMCs, obtained just over 5 years after starting antiretroviral therapy. These receptors came from a woman aged 45 to 65 with HIV.

This clone was detected only once. The rearrangement links TRBV6-5 to TRBJ1-1; D may be TRBD1 (6 bases). CDR1 and CDR2 (germline): MNHEY, SVGAGI. This CDR3 spans 15 amino acids. Trimming left V 6 bases short and J 3 bases short, with 17 bases between. This chain's CDR3 is CASRPYRELDTEAFF. The DNA of the CDR3 is TGTGCCAGCAGGCCCTACAGGGAGTTGGACACTGAAGCTTTCTTT.

V usage is TRBV5-1 and J usage is TRBJ2-7; the D is unclear. Germline lookup yields CDR1 SGHRS and CDR2 YFSETQ. CDR3 length: 13 residues. The V end lost 0 bases, the J end lost 3 bases, and 7 bases lay between the germline ends. CDR3 DNA sequence: TGCGCCAGCAGCTTGGGACTGTACTACGAGCAGTACTTC. Translated, it gives CASSLGLYYEQYF.

The rearrangement links TRBV7-8 to TRBJ1-5; no clear D. In germline, CDR1 is SGHVS, CDR2 FQNEAQ. This CDR3 has 14 amino acids. The V end lost 1 base, the J end lost 6 bases, and 10 bases lay between the germline ends. As DNA, the CDR3 is TGTGCCAGCAGCTTAGGAGGCGGGTTTCAGCCCCAGCATTTT. This codes for CASSLGGGFQPQHF.